This T cell receptor (beta chain) was obtained from a study of CD8+CD57+ T cells in acquired aplastic anemia. Patients who underwent sequencing had shown CD8+CD57+ cell expansion by flow cytometry. Profiling that covered TCR beta VDJ and CDR3 relied on genomic DNA as its template. TCRdb passed the reads through MiXCR, listing each CDR3 protein once. The sample consists of fewer than 250,000 distinct CDR3 sequences, roughly half of them appearing once. The CDR3 is made up of 11 amino acids. Germline V lookup: CDR1 SNHLY, CDR2 FYNNEI. Between the trimmed V and J ends, which lost 5 bases and 4 bases, there was a span of 6 bases.

This chain connects TRBV2 to TRBJ2-7, with a possible D match to TRBD2 (5 bases). The specimen was sorted CD4+, CD8+, or CD8+CD57+ T cells (not recorded which) from PBMCs. This receptor was identified in a human donor with aplastic anemia. The CDR3 DNA is TGTGCCAGCAGTCGGACTTACGAGCAGTACTTC. It specifies CASSRTYEQYF.